One sample yielded the 23 T cell receptor beta chains listed below, sequenced in a study of blood T cell repertoires in COVID-19. The table came from immunoSEQ multiplex PCR; TCRdb's copy has only in-frame clones and leaves some out. The sample includes tens of thousands of clones, approximately 88% seen only once; the top ten take roughly 15%. The sequencing sample was made of peripheral blood. The origin of the receptors is a man aged 50-60 years with active or convalescent COVID-19.

V gene TRBV2 combines with J gene TRBJ2-4; tentative D call: TRBD2 (6 bases). The CDR3 has 16 residues. The V end was cut by 6 bases, the J end by 1 base, with 16 bases between. Germline assignment: CDR1 SNHLY and CDR2 FYNNEI. The CDR3 spells CASRGTALWAKNIQYF. The CDR3 DNA follows: TGTGCCAGCAGGGGGACTGCCTTGTGGGCCAAAAACATTCAGTACTTC. Using reference TRBV2 and TRBJ2-4 for the parts outside the CDR3, the full variable domain is EPEVTQTPSHQVTQMGQEVILRCVPISNHLYFYWYRQILGQKVEFLVSFYNNEISEKSEIFDDQFSVERPDGSNFTLKIRSTKLEDSAMYFCASRGTALWAKNIQYFGAGTRLSVL.

The table lists this clone with a count of one. The chain joins TRBV7-6 to TRBJ2-3, with 9 bases identical to TRBD2. With 0 bases clipped from V and 6 bases from J, the junction kept 4 bases outside the gene matches. Germline assignment: CDR1 SGHVS and CDR2 FNYEAQ. The CDR3 loop spans 15 amino acids. CDR3 nucleotide sequence: TGTGCCAGCAGCTTAGCGGCGCGGGGGGGTGATACGCAGTATTTT. Protein product: CASSLAARGGDTQYF.

The chain is built from TRBV29-1 and TRBJ1-2; perhaps TRBD1 as D (5 bases). V shed 4 bases and J shed 8 bases, with 14 bases lying between them. The V gene's germline CDR1 is SQVTM and CDR2 ANQGSEA. The CDR3 spans 12 residues. CDR3 coding DNA: TGCAGCGTTGCTTCGGGGGTTTGGGGCTACACCTTC. As protein: CSVASGVWGYTF.

The table lists this clone with a few counts. The chain has TRBV7-2 and TRBJ1-5, with 7 bases aligning to TRBD1. Germline V lookup: CDR1 SGHTA, CDR2 FQGNSA. This CDR3 is built from 13 residues. V dropped 5 bases and J dropped 6; count of bases not matched to a gene: 4. The CDR3 here is CASSPRQGQPQHF. Here the CDR3 DNA reads TGTGCCAGCAGCCCACGACAGGGTCAGCCCCAGCATTTT.

The chain is built from TRBV5-1 and TRBJ2-7; TRBD2 matches at 7 bases. CDR3 length equals 14 residues. In germline, CDR1 is SGHRS, CDR2 YFSETQ. Germline trimming cut 4 bases from V and 2 bases from J; bases unmatched to any gene: 6. CDR3 DNA sequence: TGCGCCAGCAGCGAGCTAGCGGTTACCTACGAGCAGTACTTC. Amino acids: CASSELAVTYEQYF.

V usage is TRBV14 and J usage is TRBJ2-3, with 9 positions matching TRBD2. This CDR3 contains 16 residues. The junction had 7 bases not matched to a gene; V was cut back by 1 base and J by 5 bases. Per the germline V gene, CDR1 is SGHDN and CDR2 is FVKESK. CDR3 coding DNA: TGTGCCAGCAGCCAAGCACCTAGCGGGGTGGGAGATACGCAGTATTTT. It yields the protein CASSQAPSGVGDTQYF. The entire variable domain, with the rest obtained from reference TRBV14 and TRBJ2-3, is as follows: EAGVTQFPSHSVIEKGQTVTLRCDPISGHDNLYWYRRVMGKEIKFLLHFVKESKQDESGMPNNRFLAERTGGTYSTLKVQPAELEDSGVYFCASSQAPSGVGDTQYFGPGTRLTVL.

This rearrangement joins TRBV19 to TRBJ1-2; D remains ambiguous. The CDR3 runs 13 residues. V dropped 6 bases and J dropped 0 bases, with 8 bases sitting between them. Germline V gene sequence: CDR1 LNHDA, CDR2 SQIVND (reference sequence). CDR3 in amino acids: CASSLLANYGYTF. The CDR3 DNA is TGTGCCAGTAGCTTACTAGCTAACTATGGCTACACCTTC.

The count of this clone is one. This chain connects TRBV6-5 to TRBJ2-5; possible D gene TRBD1, 5 bases. The V and J ends lost 5 bases and 8 bases respectively, with 12 bases between them. The CDR3 consists of 12 residues. Germline V gene lookup returns CDR1 MNHEY and CDR2 SVGAGI. As DNA, the CDR3 is TGTGCCAGCAGTCCAGGGCAGGGTACCCAGTACTTC. Amino acids: CASSPGQGTQYF.

The chain couples TRBV6-5 to TRBJ2-7; 8 nucleotides align to TRBD1. V shed 5 bases, J shed 1 base, and the junction held 4 bases outside the gene matches. CDR3 length: 14 residues. The germline gives CDR1 MNHEY, CDR2 SVGAGI. CDR3 nucleotide sequence: TGTGCCAGCAGTCAGGACAGGGTTTCCTACGAGCAGTACTTC. It is translated as CASSQDRVSYEQYF.

This chain connects TRBV30 to TRBJ2-1; D possibly corresponds to TRBD1 (6 bases). This CDR3 is built from 13 residues. The germline CDR1 and CDR2 sequences are GTSNPN and SVGIG (reference sequence). V was pared by 2 bases and J by 6 bases, with 11 bases between. The chain's CDR3 is CAWSPRGGNEQFF. The CDR3 DNA is TGTGCCTGGAGTCCCAGGGGTGGCAATGAGCAGTTCTTC.

This clone was found a few times. The V call is TRBV19, the J call TRBJ2-7; 8 nucleotides agree with TRBD2. Germline V gene sequence: CDR1 LNHDA, CDR2 SQIVND (reference sequence). The CDR3 consists of 14 residues. V was clipped by 3 bases and J by 0 bases; unmatched bases: 1. The CDR3 reads CASSMSGSSYEQYF. In nucleotides, the CDR3 is TGTGCCAGTAGTATGAGCGGGAGCTCCTACGAGCAGTACTTC.

This clone has only a few counts. This rearrangement joins TRBV9 to TRBJ2-2; D is unresolved. Germline lookup yields CDR1 SGDLS and CDR2 YYNGEE. The CDR3 runs to 13 residues. V gave up 1 base and J gave up 4 bases, with 5 bases separating them. The CDR3, as DNA: TGTGCCAGCAGCGTAACTGGCACCGGGGAGCTGTTTTTT. Protein product: CASSVTGTGELFF. Full variable domain (rest looked up from reference TRBV9 and TRBJ2-2): DSGVTQTPKHLITATGQRVTLRCSPRSGDLSVYWYQQSLDQGLQFLIQYYNGEERAKGNILERFSAQQFPDLHSELNLSSLELGDSALYFCASSVTGTGELFFGEGSRLTVL.

This chain uses TRBV10-3 with TRBJ2-7; 7 bases match TRBD2. V shed 3 bases, J shed 1 base, and the junction held 9 bases outside the gene matches. The length of the CDR3 is 16 residues. Germline V gene data show CDR1 as ENHRY and CDR2 as SYGVKD. The CDR3 nucleotides are TGTGCCATCAGTGAAATTGCCGGGACTATATCCTACGAGCAGTACTTC. As protein: CAISEIAGTISYEQYF.

This sequence joins TRBV19 and TRBJ1-6, with a weak D call TRBD1 (5 bases). This CDR3 has 12 residues. Trimming cost V 6 bases and J 13 bases, with 13 bases left between them. Germline CDR1 reads LNHDA; CDR2 reads SQIVND (reference sequence). The CDR3 loop is CASRNLGGPLHF. As DNA, the CDR3 is TGTGCCAGTAGGAATTTGGGGGGTCCCCTCCACTTT.

This rearrangement joins TRBV25-1 to TRBJ2-1; 11 bases are a match to TRBD2. CDR1 is MGHDK and CDR2 is SYGVNS in the germline V gene. With V trimmed by 7 bases and J by 3 bases, 2 bases remained unmatched. The CDR3 covers 14 residues. CDR3 coding DNA: TGTGCCAGCAAGGGACTAGCGGACTACAATGAGCAGTTCTTC. Translating gives CASKGLADYNEQFF.

J is TRBJ1-1 and V is TRBV6-5; D gene ambiguous. In germline, CDR1 is MNHEY, CDR2 SVGAGI. The CDR3 has 14 residues. V gave up 6 bases and J gave up 1 base, with 12 bases separating them. The CDR3 loop is CASSITPGNTEAFF. The CDR3, as DNA: TGTGCCAGCAGCATTACACCTGGGAACACTGAAGCTTTCTTT.

The V call is TRBV25-1, the J call TRBJ1-2; unclear D gene. V dropped 1 base and J dropped 4 bases, with 7 bases sitting between them. This CDR3 has 13 amino acids. Per the germline V gene, CDR1 is MGHDK and CDR2 is SYGVNS. Written as DNA, the CDR3 is TGTGCCAGCAGTGAATTAGGGAGCTATGGCTACACCTTC. This encodes CASSELGSYGYTF.

The CDR3 DNA is TGCGCCAGCAGCCGGACAGATAGCAATCAGCCCCAGCATTTT. It specifies CASSRTDSNQPQHF. V gene TRBV10-2 combines with J gene TRBJ1-5, with a tentative D call TRBD1 (6 bases). Germline assignment: CDR1 WSHSY and CDR2 SAAADI. The CDR3 contains 14 residues. V was shortened by 6 bases and J by 0 bases, with 9 bases between the two germline ends.

In this sample, this clone turned up once. V and J are TRBV19 and TRBJ1-1, with D possibly being TRBD1 (6 bases). The germline V and J ends were trimmed by 5 bases and 4 bases, with 11 bases remaining between them. In germline, CDR1 is LNHDA, CDR2 SQIVND (reference sequence). The CDR3 length is 13 residues. The CDR3: CASSAQGFTEAFF. The CDR3, as DNA: TGTGCCAGTAGTGCACAGGGCTTCACTGAAGCTTTCTTT.

The chain joins TRBV10-3 to TRBJ1-2; D may be TRBD1 (5 bases). This CDR3 is 13 amino acids long. From germline, CDR1 is ENHRY and CDR2 SYGVKD. V lost 4 bases and J 8 bases, leaving 14 bases between the germline ends. This CDR3 reads CAISVQVLRGYTF. CDR3 DNA: TGTGCCATCAGTGTACAGGTCCTGAGGGGCTACACCTTC.

V is TRBV3-1 (or the pseudogene TRBV3-2) and J is TRBJ2-7, with 8 positions matching TRBD1. Germline values: CDR1 LGHDT, CDR2 YNNKEL (reference sequence). J was trimmed by 4 bases and V by 1 base; bases with no gene match: 6. This CDR3 spans 15 amino acids. The CDR3 loop reads CASSQGAGGNYEQYF. The CDR3 DNA sequence: TGTGCCAGCAGCCAAGGGGCAGGGGGCAATTACGAGCAGTACTTC.

This clone counts as medium-sized. V gene TRBV2 combines with J gene TRBJ1-2; tentatively, D is TRBD1 (5 bases). Germline V gene data show CDR1 as SNHLY and CDR2 as FYNNEI. The germline V and J ends were trimmed by 6 bases and 4 bases, with 12 bases remaining between them. The CDR3 length is 13 residues. As DNA, the CDR3 is TGTGCCAGCAGCGTGGACAAGCTCTATGGCTACACCTTC. Its protein product is CASSVDKLYGYTF. Variable domain in full (rest from reference TRBV2 and TRBJ1-2): EPEVTQTPSHQVTQMGQEVILRCVPISNHLYFYWYRQILGQKVEFLVSFYNNEISEKSEIFDDQFSVERPDGSNFTLKIRSTKLEDSAMYFCASSVDKLYGYTFGSGTRLTVV.

The V and J genes are TRBV7-2 and TRBJ1-5; 8 nucleotides align to TRBD1. CDR1 and CDR2 from the germline V gene are SGHTA and FQGNSA. This CDR3 comprises 17 residues. The ends lost 1 base at V and 4 bases at J; junction bases unmatched: 9. The CDR3 DNA follows: TGTGCCAGCAGCTTAGTGGGGACAGGAAAATTAAATCAGCCCCAGCATTTT. Its protein is CASSLVGTGKLNQPQHF.